The 29 T cell receptor beta chains in this list originate from one sample, sequenced in a study of tumor T cells in aggressive B-cell lymphoma. Libraries were prepared by immunoSEQ multiplex PCR; TCRdb keeps only in-frame clonotypes and omits some of them. The table shows approximately 470 clones, with over 75% occurring only once. The sample taken for sequencing was tumor tissue. These receptors came from an adult with diffuse large B cell lymphoma.

The chain recombines TRBV21-1 with TRBJ2-5; the DNA was not used to check the table's D call, TRBD2. TRBV21-1 is noted as a pseudogene. CDR3 length equals 14 residues. The CDR3: CASSKEAGQETQYF. The CDR3 DNA reads as TGTGCCAGCAGCAAAGAGGCGGGTCAAGAGACCCAGTACTTC.

The chain is built from TRBV2 and TRBJ1-5; TRBD1 agrees at 7 bases. V lost 7 bases to trimming and J lost 0 bases; unmatched junction nucleotides: 9. Germline CDR1 and CDR2: SNHLY and FYNNEI. This CDR3 has 16 amino acids. The CDR3 nucleotides read TGTGCCAGCAACTTTCAGGGGACAGCTAGCAATCAGCCCCAGCATTTT. Encoded protein: CASNFQGTASNQPQHF.

This chain links TRBV7-2 with TRBJ2-1; 10 bases match TRBD1. V dropped 5 bases and J dropped 3; count of bases not matched to a gene: 10. Germline CDR1 SGHTA, CDR2 FQGNSA. The CDR3 loop spans 17 amino acids. This CDR3 is CASSRTSGTGDYNEQFF. As DNA, the CDR3 is TGTGCCAGCAGCAGGACCTCCGGGACAGGGGACTACAATGAGCAGTTCTTC. The whole variable domain, remainder taken from reference TRBV7-2 and TRBJ2-1, is GAGVSQSPSNKVTEKGKDVELRCDPISGHTALYWYRQSLGQGLEFLIYFQGNSAPDKSGLPSDRFSAERTGGSVSTLTIQRTQQEDSAVYLCASSRTSGTGDYNEQFFGPGTRLTVL.

This clone occurred once. The chain employs TRBV2 and TRBJ2-5; 13 nucleotides match TRBD2. Germline V lookup: CDR1 SNHLY, CDR2 FYNNEI. This CDR3 spans 16 amino acids. Trimming at V came to 7 bases and at J to 1 base, leaving 6 bases not matched to a gene. CDR3 amino acids: CASKTGLAGFQETQYF. The DNA for the CDR3 is TGTGCCAGCAAGACGGGACTAGCGGGATTCCAAGAGACCCAGTACTTC.

The sample holds one count of this clone. This chain connects TRBV6-6 to TRBJ2-3; D perhaps matches TRBD2 (6 bases). V was cut by 7 bases and J by 3 bases, with 14 bases left in between. CDR1 MNHNY and CDR2 SVGAGI come from the germline V gene (reference sequence). CDR3 length equals 14 residues. In DNA, the CDR3 is TGTGCCAGCACTCCTTGGGGGGATACAGATACGCAGTATTTT. Its protein product is CASTPWGDTDTQYF.

This chain links TRBV7-9 with TRBJ1-2, with D possibly TRBD1 on 5 matching bases. Germline V lookup: CDR1 SEHNR, CDR2 FQNEAQ (reference sequence). The CDR3 has 12 residues. Trimming left V 1 base short and J 5 bases short, with 5 bases between. This CDR3 reads CASSLGQYGYTF. CDR3 DNA: TGTGCCAGCAGCTTAGGACAGTATGGCTACACCTTC.

This clone was picked up one time. This chain links TRBV18 with TRBJ2-2, with D possibly TRBD2 on 6 matching bases. The CDR3 is made up of 16 amino acids. V lost 3 bases and J 0 bases, leaving 11 bases between the germline ends. Germline CDR1 KGHSH, CDR2 LQKENI. In nucleotides, the CDR3 is TGTGCCAGCTCACCGTTCGGGGGAACGAACACCGGGGAGCTGTTTTTT. Translating gives CASSPFGGTNTGELFF. Full variable domain (outside the CDR3, taken from reference TRBV18 and TRBJ2-2): NAGVMQNPRHLVRRRGQEARLRCSPMKGHSHVYWYRQLPEEGLKFMVYLQKENIIDESGMPKERFSAEFPKEGPSILRIQQVVRGDSAAYFCASSPFGGTNTGELFFGEGSRLTVL.

V is TRBV19 and J is TRBJ2-5; tentative D call: TRBD2 (6 bases). The CDR3 loop spans 13 amino acids. V was clipped by 1 base and J by 7 bases, with 10 bases between them. Germline V lookup: CDR1 LNHDA, CDR2 SQIVND (reference sequence). The CDR3: CASSIGQGGTQYF. The CDR3 region has the DNA TGTGCCAGTAGTATAGGGCAGGGAGGGACCCAGTACTTC.

The chain is built from TRBV9 and TRBJ2-7; TRBD2 matches 8 bases. This CDR3 region has 14 residues. The germline V gene has CDR1 SGDLS and CDR2 YYNGEE. J was trimmed by 2 bases and V by 3 bases; bases with no gene match: 4. CDR3 amino acids: CASSAGTSPYEQYF. The CDR3, as DNA: TGTGCCAGCAGCGCTGGGACTAGTCCCTACGAGCAGTACTTC.

V usage is TRBV4-3 and J usage is TRBJ1-2, with D maybe TRBD1 (6 bases). There are 15 residues in the CDR3. The V gene lost 0 bases and the J gene lost 4 bases, with 12 bases spanning the gap. CDR1 is LGHNA, CDR2 YSLEER, per germline. CDR3 sequence (DNA): TGCGCCAGCAGCCAAGAAGCTACAGGGACCTATGGCTACACCTTC. It is translated as CASSQEATGTYGYTF.

The gene calls are TRBV6-4 and TRBJ2-3; 8 positions match TRBD2. Germline V CDR1 and CDR2: MRHNA, SNTAGT. The CDR3 length is 16 residues. The V gene end was trimmed by 6 bases and the J gene end by 3 bases; junction bases not matched to a gene: 11. CDR3 DNA: TGTGCCAGCAGCCCCGGAGGGGCGGGGGGAACAGATACGCAGTATTTT. It specifies CASSPGGAGGTDTQYF.

The genes are TRBV9 and TRBJ2-1; 7 bases are shared with TRBD2. The CDR3 is 15 residues long. V shed 0 bases and J 5 bases; nucleotides not matched to a gene: 5. CDR1 is SGDLS, CDR2 YYNGEE, per germline. The CDR3 nucleotides are TGTGCCAGCAGCGTAGGTGGGGGGGTAAACAATGAGCAGTTCTTC. Its translation is CASSVGGGVNNEQFF.

The chain has TRBV19 and TRBJ1-2, with D possibly matching TRBD1 (5 bases). This CDR3 is 10 amino acids long. The germline V and J ends were trimmed by 9 bases and 6 bases, with 8 bases remaining between them. Per the germline V gene, CDR1 is LNHDA and CDR2 is SQIVND (reference sequence). DNA of the CDR3: TGTGCCAGACCCAGGGATGGCTACACCTTC. Protein: CARPRDGYTF. The full variable domain, with the rest looked up from reference TRBV19 and TRBJ1-2, is DGGITQSPKYLFRKEGQNVTLSCEQNLNHDAMYWYRQDPGQGLRLIYYSQIVNDFQKGDIAEGYSVSREKKESFPLTVTSAQKNPTAFYLCARPRDGYTFGSGTRLTVV.

The chain joins TRBV30 to TRBJ1-4; unclear D gene. This CDR3 has 12 residues. The V and J ends lost 5 bases and 2 bases respectively, with 6 bases between them. Germline values: CDR1 GTSNPN, CDR2 SVGIG (reference sequence). The chain's CDR3 is CAWGPTNEKLFF. CDR3 sequence (DNA): TGTGCCTGGGGCCCGACTAATGAAAAACTGTTTTTT. Together with reference TRBV30 and TRBJ1-4, the CDR3 gives the full variable domain: SQTIHQWPATLVQPVGSPLSLECTVEGTSNPNLYWYRQAAGRGLQLLFYSVGIGQISSEVPQNLSASRPQDRQFILSSKKLLLSDSGFYLCAWGPTNEKLFFGSGTQLSVL.

The chain employs TRBV18 and TRBJ2-3, with D perhaps TRBD1 (6 bases). V gave up 6 bases and J gave up 1 base, with 17 bases separating them. The CDR3 is 16 amino acids. Germline CDR1 is KGHSH and CDR2 is LQKENI. CDR3 nucleotide sequence: TGTGCCAGCTCCCCCGTAGGTGGGGGCGGCACAGATACGCAGTATTTT. Its protein product is CASSPVGGGGTDTQYF.

The gene calls are TRBV7-8 and TRBJ2-7, with 7 bases lining up with TRBD1. This CDR3 spans 14 amino acids. J gave up 4 bases and V 3 bases, and 6 bases lay outside the gene matches. Germline loops: CDR1 SGHVS, CDR2 FQNEAQ. Here the CDR3 reads CASSFRGRLYEQYF. The CDR3 coding sequence is TGTGCCAGCAGCTTTAGGGGGCGCCTTTACGAGCAGTACTTC.

This chain uses TRBV5-6 with TRBJ2-7; weak D call: TRBD2 (6 bases). The CDR3 has 16 amino acids. CDR1 and CDR2 (germline): SGHDT, YYEEEE. The V end lost 0 bases, the J end lost 7 bases, and 20 bases lay between the germline ends. Written as DNA, the CDR3 is TGTGCCAGCAGCTTGGCCGCCACTAGCAGGGCCGGTGAGCAGTACTTC. This codes for CASSLAATSRAGEQYF.

The gene calls are TRBV18 and TRBJ2-5; maybe TRBD2 (6 bases). The DNA end is a closer match to TRBJ2-7, so the J assignment may be wrong. The CDR3 is 15 residues long. The germline V gene encodes CDR1 KGHSH and CDR2 LQKENI. CDR3 residues: CASSPTGAGGYEQYF. DNA of the CDR3: TGTGCCAGCTCACCAACGGGAGCCGGGGGTTACGAGCAGTACTTC.

The chain couples TRBV7-9 to TRBJ2-5; no clear D. The J call may not be correct, given that the DNA end is closer to TRBJ2-7. Germline V lookup: CDR1 SEHNR, CDR2 FQNEAQ (reference sequence). The CDR3 has 12 residues. In DNA, the CDR3 is TGTGCCAGCAGCTTAGGCTCCTACGAGCAGTACTTC. Translation: CASSLGSYEQYF.

The chain couples TRBV15 to TRBJ2-4, with D possibly matching TRBD2 (6 bases). From germline, CDR1 is LNHNV and CDR2 YYDKDF (reference sequence). The ends were cut back, 0 bases at V and 0 bases at J, with 15 bases in the middle. This CDR3 spans 18 amino acids. This chain's CDR3 is CATSRDPLWGVAKNIQYF. The CDR3 region has the DNA TGTGCCACCAGCAGAGATCCTCTGTGGGGGGTAGCCAAAAACATTCAGTACTTC.

The genes are TRBV20-1 and TRBJ2-7, with D possibly TRBD1 on 5 matching bases. Germline V CDR1 and CDR2: DFQATT, SNEGSKA (reference sequence). V lost 6 bases and J 1 base, leaving 7 bases between the germline ends. The CDR3 has 11 amino acids. The CDR3 DNA is TGCAGTGCCCGACAGTCCTACGAGCAGTACTTC. This encodes CSARQSYEQYF.

The CDR3 region has the DNA TGTGCCAGCAGTCGCGGACAGAACTCCTACAATGAGCAGTTCTTC. This encodes CASSRGQNSYNEQFF. V gene TRBV6-5 combines with J gene TRBJ2-1; the D gene is possibly TRBD1 (6 bases). The V and J ends lost 5 bases and 0 bases respectively, with 11 bases between them. The CDR3 consists of 15 residues. Germline V gene sequence: CDR1 MNHEY, CDR2 SVGAGI.

This clone has only a few counts. Other DNA sequences of this sample code for an identical CDR3. The chain joins TRBV7-2 to TRBJ1-1; D gene unclear. Trimming pared 0 bases from V and 1 base from J, leaving 3 bases between. This CDR3 is built from 13 residues. Germline CDR1 is SGHTA and CDR2 is FQGNSA. The CDR3 protein is CASSLAQNTEAFF. The CDR3 nucleotides read TGTGCCAGCAGCTTAGCCCAGAACACTGAAGCTTTCTTT.

The chain combines TRBV10-3 with TRBJ2-6, with D perhaps matching TRBD1 (6 bases). V lost 4 bases to trimming and J lost 1 base, with 8 bases between them. CDR3 length equals 15 residues. Germline CDR1 is ENHRY and CDR2 is SYGVKD. CDR3 amino acids: CAISVGGSGANVLTF. CDR3 in DNA: TGTGCCATCAGTGTAGGGGGATCTGGGGCCAACGTCCTGACTTTC.

V and J are TRBV28 and TRBJ2-3; 12 nucleotides match TRBD1. Germline loops: CDR1 MDHEN, CDR2 SYDVKM. The CDR3 runs to 16 residues. V lost 8 bases, J lost 6 bases, and 12 bases stayed unmatched. CDR3 in amino acids: CASHENLGQGADTQYF. The CDR3 DNA is TGTGCCAGCCATGAGAATCTGGGACAGGGGGCGGATACGCAGTATTTT. Combining the CDR3 with reference TRBV28 and TRBJ2-3 gives the whole variable domain DVKVTQSSRYLVKRTGEKVFLECVQDMDHENMFWYRQDPGLGLRLIYFSYDVKMKEKGDIPEGYSVSREKKERFSLILESASTNQTSMYLCASHENLGQGADTQYFGPGTRLTVL.

The chain carries TRBV7-3 and TRBJ2-1; 13 bases agree with TRBD2. With V trimmed by 1 base and J by 14 bases, 5 bases remained unmatched. Germline V gene data show CDR1 as SGHTA and CDR2 as FQGTGA. The CDR3 contains 14 residues. The CDR3 nucleotides read TGTGCCAGCAGCTTAATCGGACTAGCGGGGGAAAAGTTCTTC. This sequence encodes CASSLIGLAGEKFF. Using reference TRBV7-3 and TRBJ2-1 for the parts outside the CDR3, the full variable domain is GAGVSQTPSNKVTEKGKYVELRCDPISGHTALYWYRQSLGQGPEFLIYFQGTGAADDSGLPNDRFFAVRPEGSVSTLKIQRTERGDSAVYLCASSLIGLAGEKFFGPGTRLTVL.

This chain links TRBV14 with TRBJ2-3; a possible D gene is TRBD1 (6 bases). Germline CDR1 and CDR2: SGHDN and FVKESK. The CDR3 consists of 16 residues. V lost 0 bases and J 6 bases, leaving 16 bases between the germline ends. The CDR3 DNA follows: TGTGCCAGCAGCCAAGATCTACCGAACAGGGAGGATACGCAGTATTTT. Its protein is CASSQDLPNREDTQYF.

V usage is TRBV6-6 and J usage is TRBJ1-6; the match to TRBD1 covers 7 bases. The germline gives CDR1 MNHNY, CDR2 SVGAGI (reference sequence). The V segment lost 6 bases and the J segment 5 bases; nucleotides outside the gene matches: 10. CDR3 length: 16 amino acids. CDR3 in DNA: TGTGCCAGCAGCCAAAAGGGACAGCTAGATAATTCACCCCTCCACTTT. Translating gives CASSQKGQLDNSPLHF.

The rearrangement uses TRBV19 and TRBJ1-6; no firm D call. V gave up 7 bases and J gave up 5 bases, with 12 bases separating them. The CDR3 runs 14 residues. The germline CDR1 and CDR2 sequences are LNHDA and SQIVND (reference sequence). The DNA of the CDR3 is TGTGCCAGTACCCTAAGAGGGCATAATTCACCCCTCCACTTT. The encoded protein is CASTLRGHNSPLHF.